Listed here are 11 T cell receptor beta chains from one sample, sequenced in a study of CD4 T cells in relation to SARS-CoV-2 and coronaviruses (dated by TCRdb to the early 2020s). CD4+ T cells from unexposed donors were collected before the COVID-19 pandemic (2011-2018). After more than 9 days of culture, CD4+ T cells were isolated with the EasySep CD4+ T cell isolation kit. Receptor libraries were prepared by the immunoSEQ multiplex PCR assay. Here the immuneACCESS table is served through TCRdb, limited to in-frame sequences with V and J called. Missing clones are a known gap in these copies; in checked studies unresolved V genes cover under half, and the rest lacks a known reason. The sample contains tens of thousands of clones, roughly 72% of them found a single time. The top ten constitute approximately 15% of the sample. What these receptors recognize is not known. Sequenced material: CD4+ T cells from PBMCs, cultured in vitro. The receptors here all came from a human donor in good health.

The chain joins TRBV19 to TRBJ2-7; 13 bases match TRBD2. The CDR3 consists of 14 residues. CDR1 is LNHDA, CDR2 SQIVND, per germline (reference sequence). V was clipped by 9 bases and J by 6 bases; unmatched bases: 8. This CDR3 reads CASGGLAGVGEQYF. The CDR3 DNA follows: TGTGCCAGCGGTGGACTAGCGGGAGTAGGCGAGCAGTACTTC.

The genes are TRBV7-8 and TRBJ1-5; D unresolved. The CDR3 sequence is 13 residues long. Trimming cost V 4 bases and J 1 base, with 5 bases left between them. Germline CDR1 is SGHVS and CDR2 is FQNEAQ. Here the CDR3 DNA reads TGTGCCAGCAGCTCTGAAAGCAATCAGCCCCAGCATTTT. Amino acid sequence: CASSSESNQPQHF.

The chain links TRBV7-2 to TRBJ1-1; D is undetermined. The germline CDR1 and CDR2 sequences are SGHTA and FQGNSA. Trimming pared 5 bases from V and 5 bases from J, leaving 21 bases between. The CDR3 spans 16 residues. The CDR3 loop reads CASSTQRLNTGTEAFF. The CDR3 DNA follows: TGTGCCAGCAGCACCCAACGTTTAAATACGGGTACTGAAGCTTTCTTT.

The J gene is TRBJ2-1, the V gene TRBV5-6; 7 nucleotides match TRBD2. From germline, CDR1 is SGHDT and CDR2 YYEEEE. V shed 1 base, J shed 7 bases, and the junction held 8 bases outside the gene matches. The CDR3 sequence is 15 residues long. For the CDR3, the DNA is TGTGCCAGCAGCTTGCCCCGGGGGGTTTGGAATGAGCAGTTCTTC. This codes for CASSLPRGVWNEQFF.

This chain joins TRBV10-1 and TRBJ2-7; TRBD2 aligns across 12 bases. The CDR3 loop spans 21 amino acids. Trimming removed 0 bases from V and 3 bases from J; junction bases left unmatched: 18. The germline CDR1 and CDR2 sequences are WNHNN and SYGVQD (reference sequence). The CDR3 DNA follows: TGCGCCAGCAGTGAGTCTTATAGTTCTAGCGGGAGGGCCTTTATCGGCTACGAGCAGTACTTC. This codes for CASSESYSSSGRAFIGYEQYF.

J is TRBJ2-4 and V is TRBV4-3; TRBD1 aligns across 8 bases. CDR1 LGHNA and CDR2 YSLEER come from the germline V gene. The V and J ends lost 0 bases and 3 bases, in that order; junction bases with no gene match: 13. CDR3 length: 19 amino acids. The CDR3 reads CASSQDPGGDEPHKNIQYF. As DNA, the CDR3 is TGCGCCAGCAGCCAAGACCCAGGGGGCGATGAGCCCCACAAAAACATTCAGTACTTC.

The chain has TRBV6-6 and TRBJ1-1; 7 nucleotides line up with TRBD1. The trim removed 6 bases at V and 3 bases at J, leaving 7 bases unmatched. Germline V lookup: CDR1 MNHNY, CDR2 SVGAGI (reference sequence). The CDR3 has 14 residues. The CDR3 here is CASRPPGGDTEAFF. The CDR3 DNA sequence: TGTGCCAGCAGACCACCAGGGGGAGACACTGAAGCTTTCTTT.

The gene calls are TRBV2 and TRBJ2-1; TRBD1 might be the D (7 bases). The length of the CDR3 is 15 residues. V was pared by 3 bases and J by 4 bases, with 13 bases between. CDR1 is SNHLY and CDR2 is FYNNEI in the germline V gene. The CDR3 region is CASSEQGGTYNEQFF. Here the CDR3 DNA reads TGTGCCAGCAGTGAGCAGGGGGGAACATACAATGAGCAGTTCTTC.

This clone was detected a few times. V gene TRBV4-3 combines with J gene TRBJ2-3; 10 bases are shared with TRBD1. CDR1 and CDR2 (germline): LGHNA, YSLEER. The CDR3 totals 16 residues. V lost 4 bases and J lost 4; bases outside the gene matches: 8. The CDR3 protein is CASSLTGQGVSDTQYF. The CDR3 DNA is TGCGCCAGCAGCCTGACTGGACAGGGGGTTTCAGATACGCAGTATTTT.

CDR3 DNA sequence: TGCGCCAGCAGGGAAGGATTTGAGCAGTTCTTC. Its translation is CASREGFEQFF. This chain joins TRBV5-1 and TRBJ2-1, with D uncertain. The V end was cut by 5 bases, the J end by 9 bases, with 9 bases between. The length of the CDR3 is 11 residues. CDR1 and CDR2 from the germline V gene are SGHRS and YFSETQ.

The chain links TRBV5-1 to TRBJ2-1; D unclear. Germline V gene sequence: CDR1 SGHRS, CDR2 YFSETQ. V was trimmed by 4 bases and J by 9 bases, leaving 11 bases between them. CDR3 length: 12 amino acids. CDR3 DNA sequence: TGCGCCAGCAGCCCAGCCACGAGTGAGCAGTTCTTC. Its protein is CASSPATSEQFF.